The clone carrying this T cell receptor (beta chain) was observed a single time. This specimen comes from a study of T cell responses to AZD1222 COVID-19 vaccine. Profiled with immunoSEQ multiplex PCR; TCRdb holds only in-frame clones, not every one. The sample contains approximately 80,000 clones, 80% of which appear only once. This TCR derives from an adult in good health. The sequences come from peripheral blood, collected on day 0 of AZD1222 vaccination.

The CDR3 DNA follows: TGTGCCAGCGGTCCCGACAGGGTAGACAATCAGCCCCAGCATTTT. Residues: CASGPDRVDNQPQHF. The V call is TRBV2, the J call TRBJ1-5; 7 positions agree with TRBD1. The CDR3 runs to 15 residues. Per the germline V gene, CDR1 is SNHLY and CDR2 is FYNNEI. V lost 8 bases and J lost 3; bases outside the gene matches: 10.